The text below deals with one TCR beta chain. The specificity of this receptor is unknown. No base qualities exist here, and no much larger clone lies one base off it. The sample belongs to a study of blood T cell repertoires in COVID-19 (dated by TCRdb to 2020 to 2021). In terms of the full investigation: Samples covering the acute and convalescent phases of COVID-19 were provided by collaborators in the United States, Italy and Spain. The prospective study material was composed of cDNA or gDNA derived from T cells, B-cell-depleted T cells, or PBMCs. The dataset comprised deeply sampled blood TCRbeta repertoires from subjects exposed to, actively infected with, or recovered from COVID-19. The repertoires were released in a freely available public database intended as a resource for research on the immune response to SARS-CoV-2. Samples came from the ongoing ImmuneRACE study (first 160 participants) plus 1,254 subjects from 6 global collaborators. A de-identified subject ID, COVID-19 status, age in years and sex were almost always included in the sample metadata. Where available, HLA class I and class II types were obtained from metadata supplied by the sample provider rather than from assay-based typing.

Paper-wide results and their limitations: The quantity of clinical and demographic metadata differed by source and by participant and was supplied without curation.

One collaborating source in Seattle enrolled patients during active infection and followed them longitudinally through the course of disease. Collaborating institutions collected whole blood in K2EDTA tubes following their own protocols. For TCRbeta analysis, collaborator samples were shipped as frozen whole blood, as isolated PBMCs, or as DNA extracted from either sample type. Measured from the cysteine to the phenylalanine, the CDR3 is 13 residues long. The CDR3 DNA has 39 bases and is translated from base 1. CDR1 SGHRS and CDR2 YFSETQ are derived from the germline V gene. Trimming removed 3 bases from V and 5 bases from J, leaving 11 bases between the germline ends. TCRbeta CDR3 regions were amplified from genomic DNA by means of the immunoSEQ Assay, a bias-controlled multiplex PCR. The study's processing was this. Nucleated cell counts per sample were estimated from amplification of reference gene primers within the assay. To quantify the absolute abundance of each unique TCRbeta CDR3 rearrangement, sequence reads were collapsed and filtered. For each sample, productive Simpson clonality was calculated by taking the square root of Simpson's diversity index across productive rearrangements. Sourced from immuneACCESS, this table was stored by TCRdb with only in-frame sequences that have V and J called. A share of the clones is absent; for the studies checked, an unresolved V gene accounts for under half, and the remainder has no known explanation. That table supplies the V and J calls and clone size; D and trimming were determined from the DNA. Present in this sample are 350,000 or so clones, 89% of which were seen just once. 3.9% of the sample is taken by the ten largest.

Sequencing was performed on peripheral blood. This TCR was sampled from a woman in her fifties or sixties with COVID-19, enrolled during active disease. The sequence is built from TRBV5-1 and TRBJ1-1, with TRBD1 as a weak D call on 6 bases. For the CDR3, the sequence is CASSSYTGTEAFF. The DNA sequence reads TGCGCCAGCAGCTCTTATACAGGGACTGAAGCTTTCTTT.